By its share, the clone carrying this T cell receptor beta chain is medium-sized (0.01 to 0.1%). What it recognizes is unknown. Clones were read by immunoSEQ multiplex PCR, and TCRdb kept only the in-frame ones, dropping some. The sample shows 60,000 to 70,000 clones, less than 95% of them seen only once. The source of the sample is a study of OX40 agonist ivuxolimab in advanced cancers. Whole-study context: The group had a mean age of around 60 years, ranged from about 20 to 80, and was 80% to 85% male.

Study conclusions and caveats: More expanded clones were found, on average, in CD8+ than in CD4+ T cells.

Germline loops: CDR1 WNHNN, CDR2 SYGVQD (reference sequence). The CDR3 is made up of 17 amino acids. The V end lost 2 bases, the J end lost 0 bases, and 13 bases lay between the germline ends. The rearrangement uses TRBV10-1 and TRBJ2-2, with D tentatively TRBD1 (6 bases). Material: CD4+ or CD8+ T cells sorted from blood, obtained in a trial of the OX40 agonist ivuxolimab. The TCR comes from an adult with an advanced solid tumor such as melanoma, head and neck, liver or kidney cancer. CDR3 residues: CASSEKTGLANTGELFF. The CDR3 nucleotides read TGCGCCAGCAGTGAGAAAACAGGGCTAGCGAACACCGGGGAGCTGTTTTTT.